This TCR beta chain appears in the sequencing data of a study of blood T cells in healthy people across ages. The authors ran a second PCR of about 6 to 11 cycles using a sample-barcoded 5' primer and a J-beta primer mix. Via MiXCR, TCRdb re-called the 5' RACE reads, giving one row per CDR3 protein. Of 1 million or so distinct CDR3 sequences listed, around 27% are singletons. In its sample, this clonotype was seen a few times. V lost 0 bases and J lost 8, with 8 bases in between. The CDR3 has 13 amino acids. CDR1 SGHDT and CDR2 YYEEEE come from the germline V gene. These data also featured in a second study, about T cells of mothers and their children. Turning to that study: Researchers report slightly higher, though non-significant, overlap in related mother-child pairs than in unrelated pairs.

What was sequenced was blood. The chain recombines TRBV5-6 with TRBJ1-4; a weak D match, TRBD1 (5 bases). This receptor was identified in a girl aged 2 to 10 in good health. The CDR3 is CASSLVGVEKLFF. The CDR3 nucleotides are TGTGCCAGCAGCTTGGTGGGGGTCGAAAAACTGTTTTTT. Full variable domain (outside the CDR3, taken from reference TRBV5-6 and TRBJ1-4): DAGVTQSPTHLIKTRGQQVTLRCSPKSGHDTVSWYQQALGQGPQFIFQYYEEEERQRGNFPDRFSGHQFPNYSSELNVNALLLGDSALYLCASSLVGVEKLFFGSGTQLSVL.